Listed below are T cell receptor beta chains from one sample, sequenced in a study of cytomegalovirus exposure and HLA in healthy donors. TCRdb's copy holds only in-frame clones and misses some; the assay was immunoSEQ multiplex PCR. The table records about 82,000 clones, roughly 94% of them present only once. The source material was PBMCs. The receptors shown here come from a young woman in good health and CMV-seronegative. Each CDR3 is given with its conserved first and last residue. A D gene is named only where the DNA matches it firmly. Some rows mark clone size as missing; the rest say once, few, many or name a class of expanded clone.

CDR3aa,CDR3nt,abundance,j_gene,v_gene,d_gene
CASSLQESSYEQYF,TGTGCCAGCAGCTTACAGGAAAGCTCCTACGAGCAGTACTTC,-,TRBJ2-7,TRBV7-2,-
CASSWDTGVDYGYTF,TGTGCCAGCAGCTGGGACACCGGGGTCGACTATGGCTACACCTTC,-,TRBJ1-2,TRBV7-2,-
CASSPGGDLPPRGYTF,TGTGCCAGCTCACCGGGGGGGGATTTACCCCCCCGTGGCTACACCTTC,-,TRBJ1-2,TRBV18,-
CASSSLGPRGSYEQYF,TGTGCCAGTAGCTCCTTGGGGCCCAGGGGGTCCTACGAGCAGTACTTC,-,TRBJ2-7,TRBV19,TRBD1
CASTFLTQTGNGYTF,TGTGCCAGCACTTTTCTAACCCAAACAGGGAATGGCTACACCTTC,few,TRBJ1-2,TRBV7-9,-
CASTSTGVSYTF,TGTGCCAGCACCTCGACAGGGGTGAGCTACACCTTC,-,TRBJ1-2,TRBV28,TRBD1
CASSLNSVVTDTQYF,TGTGCCAGCAGCTTAAATAGCGTGGTCACAGATACGCAGTATTTT,-,TRBJ2-3,TRBV5-6,-
CASSQGGGLRTKNIQYF,TGCGCCAGCAGCCAAGGCGGAGGGTTAAGAACCAAAAACATTCAGTACTTC,-,TRBJ2-4,TRBV4-3,-
CASSQTGGYTDTQYF,TGTGCCAGCAGTCAAACCGGGGGGTACACAGATACGCAGTATTTT,once,TRBJ2-3,TRBV27,TRBD2
CASNFRGGSSYEQYF,TGTGCCAGCAACTTTAGGGGGGGGAGCTCCTACGAGCAGTACTTC,-,TRBJ2-7,TRBV28,-
CASSDSGAYEQFF,TGTGCCAGCTCTGACTCAGGGGCGTATGAGCAGTTCTTC,-,TRBJ2-1,TRBV18,-
CAISVLANYGYTF,TGTGCCATCAGTGTCCTTGCTAACTATGGCTACACCTTC,-,TRBJ1-2,TRBV10-3,-
CASADGGGSQPQHF,TGTGCCAGCGCGGACGGGGGAGGGAGTCAGCCCCAGCATTTT,-,TRBJ1-5,TRBV6-1,-
CASSQDRRVDSYEQYF,TGCGCCAGCAGCCAAGATCGCCGGGTAGACTCCTACGAGCAGTACTTC,-,TRBJ2-7,TRBV4-3,-
CAISGGGNTEAFF,TGTGCCATCAGTGGGGGGGGGAACACTGAAGCTTTCTTT,-,TRBJ1-1,TRBV10-3,-
CASSQTETNTGELFF,TGTGCCAGCAGCCAGACAGAGACGAACACCGGGGAGCTGTTTTTT,-,TRBJ2-2,TRBV5-5,-
CASSLAQGSETQYF,TGTGCCAGCAGCTTGGCGCAGGGTTCGGAGACCCAGTACTTC,-,TRBJ2-5,TRBV5-4,-
CASSSTEGRNTEAFF,TGTGCCAGCAGCTCCACGGAGGGGCGGAACACTGAAGCTTTCTTT,-,TRBJ1-1,TRBV7-9,-
CASSLTSGPSTDTQYF,TGCGCCAGCAGCTTGACTAGCGGGCCTAGCACAGATACGCAGTATTTT,-,TRBJ2-3,TRBV5-1,TRBD2
CASSGLTGGTDTQYF,TGTGCCAGCAGTGGACTCACAGGGGGCACAGATACGCAGTATTTT,-,TRBJ2-3,TRBV25-1,TRBD1
CASTRLAVGYNEQFF,TGTGCCAGCACCCGACTAGCGGTAGGCTACAATGAGCAGTTCTTC,-,TRBJ2-1,TRBV6-1,TRBD2
CASSIGQGGNYGYTF,TGTGCCAGTAGTATTGGACAGGGGGGGAACTATGGCTACACCTTC,few,TRBJ1-2,TRBV19,TRBD1
CAWGRQPPFTGLTNTGELFF,TGTGCCTGGGGACGTCAACCCCCATTCACGGGACTCACGAACACCGGGGAGCTGTTTTTT,-,TRBJ2-2,TRBV30,-
CASSLGSVTVSYEQYF,TGTGCCAGCAGCTTAGGTTCCGTGACAGTATCCTACGAGCAGTACTTC,-,TRBJ2-7,TRBV7-8,-
CASSSGSGGTGNTIYF,TGTGCCAGCAGCTCGGGTTCAGGGGGCACTGGAAACACCATATATTTT,once,TRBJ1-3,TRBV7-2,TRBD1
CASQREVYNEQFF,TGTGCTAGTCAGCGGGAGGTCTACAATGAGCAGTTCTTC,-,TRBJ2-1,TRBV12-5,TRBD2
CASSLRDIKFF,TGTGCCAGCAGTCTCCGGGACATAAAGTTCTTC,-,TRBJ2-1,TRBV6-5,-
CASSRVPSQETQYF,TGTGCCAGCAGCCGAGTCCCCTCTCAAGAGACCCAGTACTTC,-,TRBJ2-5,TRBV7-2,-
CASSMSLAGADTQYF,TGTGCCAGTAGTATGTCGCTAGCGGGAGCAGATACGCAGTATTTT,-,TRBJ2-3,TRBV19,TRBD2
CASSAGPSSYNEQFF,TGTGCCAGTAGCGCCGGCCCTAGCTCCTACAATGAGCAGTTCTTC,-,TRBJ2-1,TRBV19,-
CASSLQGGGPSYNEQFF,TGTGCCAGCAGCTTGCAAGGCGGGGGGCCTTCTTACAATGAGCAGTTCTTC,-,TRBJ2-1,TRBV5-4,TRBD2
CASRGVQETQYF,TGTGCCAGCAGAGGGGTTCAAGAGACCCAGTACTTC,-,TRBJ2-5,TRBV2,-
CASSLGQGKTDTQYF,TGTGCCAGCAGCTTAGGGCAGGGAAAAACAGATACGCAGTATTTT,-,TRBJ2-3,TRBV7-7,-
CAWSVGPGGYTF,TGTGCCTGGAGTGTAGGGCCGGGGGGCTACACCTTC,-,TRBJ1-2,TRBV30,-
CASSRDSAYGYTF,TGTGCCAGCAGTCGCGACAGCGCATACGGCTACACCTTC,-,TRBJ1-2,TRBV7-2,-
CASSPGTSGIDTQYF,TGTGCCAGTAGTCCCGGGACTAGCGGGATAGATACGCAGTATTTT,-,TRBJ2-3,TRBV19,TRBD2
CASSLWPVTGDYGYTF,TGTGCCAGCAGTTTATGGCCCGTGACAGGGGACTATGGCTACACCTTC,-,TRBJ1-2,TRBV28,TRBD1
CASSLGSLGLAETPYNEQFF,TGTGCCAGCAGCTTGGGTTCCTTGGGACTAGCGGAGACCCCCTACAATGAGCAGTTCTTC,once,TRBJ2-1,TRBV5-4,TRBD2
CASRLAGSYEQYF,TGTGCCAGCAGACTCGCAGGGTCCTACGAGCAGTACTTC,-,TRBJ2-7,TRBV25-1,-
CASSLVPGGVTSSPLHF,TGTGCCAGCAGCTTAGTCCCAGGAGGGGTAACAAGTTCACCCCTCCACTTT,once,TRBJ1-6,TRBV7-2,-
CASSVQGPSNYGYTF,TGTGCCAGCAGCGTACAGGGACCTTCTAACTATGGCTACACCTTC,-,TRBJ1-2,TRBV11-2,-
CASSIRRSNTEAFF,TGTGCCAGCAGCATCCGCCGGTCAAACACTGAAGCTTTCTTT,-,TRBJ1-1,TRBV7-2,-
CASSGRGLIYNEQFF,TGTGCCAGCAGTGGCCGGGGACTGATCTACAATGAGCAGTTCTTC,-,TRBJ2-1,TRBV28,-
CATDRSTDTQYF,TGTGCCACTGACAGGAGCACAGATACGCAGTATTTT,-,TRBJ2-3,TRBV2,-
CASSESGIIYGYTF,TGTGCCAGCAGTGAATCGGGAATAATCTATGGCTACACCTTC,-,TRBJ1-2,TRBV25-1,-
CASSLLLMGGSNNEQFF,TGTGCCAGCAGCTTGCTCCTGATGGGGGGATCAAACAATGAGCAGTTCTTC,-,TRBJ2-1,TRBV5-5,-
CASRKDRAGQPQHF,TGTGCCAGTAGGAAGGACAGGGCAGGCCAGCCCCAGCATTTT,-,TRBJ1-5,TRBV19,TRBD1
CASSYSSSGTLDTQYF,TGTGCCAGCAGTTACTCTTCTAGCGGGACACTAGATACGCAGTATTTT,-,TRBJ2-3,TRBV6-5,TRBD2
CASRGPQDSNQPQHF,TGTGCCAGCAGGGGGCCTCAGGATAGCAATCAGCCCCAGCATTTT,-,TRBJ1-5,TRBV2,-
CASSSVRRGLREQYF,TGTGCCAGCAGTTCGGTACGCAGGGGACTACGGGAGCAGTACTTC,-,TRBJ2-7,TRBV27,-
CASSLVAVTSDTQYF,TGTGCCAGCAGCTTGGTAGCCGTAACCTCAGATACGCAGTATTTT,-,TRBJ2-3,TRBV7-2,-
CASSNLAGGPSSVRTYEQYF,TGTGCCAGCAGCAACTTAGCGGGAGGGCCTTCTTCGGTCCGGACTTACGAGCAGTACTTC,-,TRBJ2-7,TRBV21-1,-
CASNPYRVPTEAFF,TGTGCCAGCAACCCTTACCGGGTCCCCACTGAAGCTTTCTTT,-,TRBJ1-1,TRBV2,-
CASSFDRGKSPLHF,TGTGCCAGCTCATTTGACAGGGGTAAATCACCCCTCCACTTT,-,TRBJ1-6,TRBV18,TRBD1
CASSDRTSPTDTQYF,TGCGCCAGCAGTGACCGGACTAGCCCCACAGATACGCAGTATTTT,-,TRBJ2-3,TRBV10-1,TRBD2
CATSSFRDRNTGELFF,TGTGCCACCAGCAGTTTCCGGGACAGAAACACCGGGGAGCTGTTTTTT,-,TRBJ2-2,TRBV15,TRBD1